The 19 T cell receptor beta chains below were found in one sample sequenced in a study of shared clonotypes between healthy human individuals. The method was immunoSEQ multiplex PCR; TCRdb's version includes in-frame clones alone and lacks a portion of them. The sample contains roughly 2 million clones, 90% to 96% of which appear only once. Sequencing used naive CD4+ T cells sorted from blood. The subset was: CD45RA+ positively selected. The receptor source for this set is a man between 18 and 29 years old in good health.

CDR3 residues: CASSERFSEAFF. Written as DNA, the CDR3 is TGTGCCAGCAGTGAAAGATTTTCTGAAGCTTTCTTT. This chain links TRBV2 with TRBJ1-1, with D hard to call. The V gene lost 2 bases and the J gene lost 6 bases, with 7 bases spanning the gap. Per the germline V gene, CDR1 is SNHLY and CDR2 is FYNNEI. The CDR3 has 12 residues.

This clone was found a few times. V usage is TRBV27 and J usage is TRBJ2-3; D not resolved. Trimming pared 5 bases from V and 1 base from J, leaving 7 bases between. There are 13 residues in the CDR3. The V gene's germline CDR1 is MNHEY and CDR2 SMNVEV (reference sequence). The CDR3 DNA follows: TGTGCCAGCAGTCCCCCGGGCACAGATACGCAGTATTTT. It encodes CASSPPGTDTQYF.

The chain couples TRBV30 to TRBJ1-2; D is undetermined. The CDR3 extends over 12 amino acids. Germline V gene sequence: CDR1 GTSNPN, CDR2 SVGIG (reference sequence). V was clipped by 1 base and J by 4 bases, with 7 bases between them. CDR3 sequence reads: CAWSGRGYGYTF. The CDR3 DNA sequence: TGTGCCTGGAGTGGTCGGGGCTATGGCTACACCTTC.

The J gene is TRBJ2-1, the V gene TRBV7-2; unclear D gene. The CDR3 runs 13 residues. Germline V gene lookup returns CDR1 SGHTA and CDR2 FQGNSA. The V end lost 1 base, the J end lost 6 bases, and 7 bases lay between the germline ends. CDR3 sequence (DNA): TGTGCCAGCAGCTTAGAGTGGGCCAATGAGCAGTTCTTC. Translation: CASSLEWANEQFF. Filled out from reference TRBV7-2 and TRBJ2-1, the complete variable domain reads GAGVSQSPSNKVTEKGKDVELRCDPISGHTALYWYRQSLGQGLEFLIYFQGNSAPDKSGLPSDRFSAERTGGSVSTLTIQRTQQEDSAVYLCASSLEWANEQFFGPGTRLTVL.

J is TRBJ2-2 and V is TRBV9; 9 positions agree with TRBD1. The CDR3 consists of 15 residues. V was clipped by 4 bases and J by 5 bases; unmatched bases: 6. Germline V CDR1 and CDR2: SGDLS, YYNGEE. Written as DNA, the CDR3 is TGTGCCAGCAGCATAACAGGGGGCGCGACCGGGGAGCTGTTTTTT. Amino acid sequence: CASSITGGATGELFF.

J is TRBJ2-1 and V is TRBV19; 11 nucleotides agree with TRBD2. CDR3 length: 15 amino acids. Unmatched junction bases numbered 5, after V lost 5 bases and J lost 5 bases. Germline CDR1 and CDR2: LNHDA and SQIVND (reference sequence). As DNA, the CDR3 is TGTGCCAGTAGTGAATGGACTAGCGGGCACAATGAGCAGTTCTTC. This codes for CASSEWTSGHNEQFF.

The chain links TRBV4-1 to TRBJ2-2, with 9 positions matching TRBD1. The V gene end was trimmed by 8 bases and the J gene end by 6 bases; junction bases not matched to a gene: 10. Germline V gene lookup returns CDR1 MGHRA and CDR2 YSYEKL. The CDR3 sequence is 15 residues long. The CDR3 spells CASGSPGQGSGELFF. DNA for the CDR3: TGCGCCAGCGGTTCCCCGGGACAGGGTTCCGGGGAGCTGTTTTTT.

The V and J genes are TRBV4-3 and TRBJ2-3; 10 nucleotides line up with TRBD2. This CDR3 has 16 amino acids. The V gene's germline CDR1 is LGHNA and CDR2 YSLEER. Trimming took 4 bases from V and 2 from J; bases not matched to a gene: 6. The CDR3 DNA follows: TGCGCCAGCAGCCCTAGGACTAGCGGAACCACAGATACGCAGTATTTT. This sequence encodes CASSPRTSGTTDTQYF.

V and J are TRBV29-1 and TRBJ2-3; 7 bases map to TRBD1. Germline V gene data show CDR1 as SQVTM and CDR2 as ANQGSEA. This CDR3 region has 12 residues. V trimming: 7 bases; J trimming: 1 base; junction bases outside the gene matches: 2. CDR3 nucleotides: TGCAGCGCTGGGACAGGCACAGATACGCAGTATTTT. Translating it yields CSAGTGTDTQYF.

With respect to this clone: This sample also contains other DNA sequences that code for the same CDR3. J is TRBJ1-1 and V is TRBV10-3; TRBD1 matches at 7 bases. Germline CDR1 reads ENHRY; CDR2 reads SYGVKD. This CDR3 spans 13 amino acids. J gave up 4 bases and V 6 bases, and 5 bases lay outside the gene matches. The DNA for the CDR3 is TGTGCCATCAGCGACAGGGTAGGCACTGAAGCTTTCTTT. Encoded protein: CAISDRVGTEAFF.

This clone was counted between two and nine times. Other nucleotide sequences from this sample produce the same CDR3. The chain links TRBV7-9 to TRBJ1-5; D possibly corresponds to TRBD1 (5 bases). V was pared by 1 base and J by 5 bases, with 6 bases between. This CDR3 region has 13 residues. Per the germline V gene, CDR1 is SEHNR and CDR2 is FQNEAQ (reference sequence). CDR3 coding DNA: TGTGCCAGCAGCTTAGTAGGGGATCAGCCCCAGCATTTT. This translates into CASSLVGDQPQHF.

V and J are TRBV6-5 and TRBJ1-1; a possible D gene is TRBD1 (5 bases). Germline V gives CDR1 MNHEY, CDR2 SVGAGI. The ends were cut back, 6 bases at V and 4 bases at J, with 18 bases in the middle. The CDR3 has 15 amino acids. CDR3 coding DNA: TGTGCCAGCAGCCCCTCAGGGTTTACTAGCACTGAAGCTTTCTTT. Translated: CASSPSGFTSTEAFF.

This sequence joins TRBV27 and TRBJ2-7; 9 bases line up with TRBD1. This CDR3 has 14 residues. The junction had 6 bases not matched to a gene; V was cut back by 3 bases and J by 6 bases. Per germline, CDR1 MNHEY and CDR2 SMNVEV (reference sequence). DNA for the CDR3: TGTGCCAGCAGTTTGACAGGGGGAGTGGGCGAGCAGTACTTC. This translates into CASSLTGGVGEQYF.

The V and J genes are TRBV15 and TRBJ1-1; no firm D call. Trimming left V 8 bases short and J 3 bases short, with 16 bases between. This CDR3 region has 14 residues. Germline assignment: CDR1 LNHNV and CDR2 YYDKDF (reference sequence). This chain's CDR3 is CATGPNDWDTEAFF. DNA of the CDR3: TGTGCCACCGGGCCAAACGACTGGGACACTGAAGCTTTCTTT.

The V gene is TRBV10-3, the J gene TRBJ2-5; no clear D. Germline V gene data show CDR1 as ENHRY and CDR2 as SYGVKD. V shed 3 bases and J shed 4 bases, with 6 bases lying between them. This CDR3 has 12 residues. As DNA, the CDR3 is TGTGCCATCAGTGAACACGGAGAGACCCAGTACTTC. Its protein is CAISEHGETQYF.

The rearrangement uses TRBV12-5 and TRBJ2-3, with TRBD2 matching 14 bases. Germline V lookup: CDR1 LGHNT, CDR2 FRNRAP. The CDR3 extends over 15 amino acids. Trimming took 5 bases from V and 7 from J; bases not matched to a gene: 5. The CDR3, as DNA: TGTGCTAGTGGTGCCGGGACTAGCGGGAGAAATACGCAGTATTTT. It yields the protein CASGAGTSGRNTQYF.

This rearrangement joins TRBV5-4 to TRBJ2-5; 7 bases align to TRBD2. The J segment lost 10 bases and the V segment lost 0 bases, leaving 6 bases of the junction unmatched. CDR3 size: 13 residues. Germline CDR1 and CDR2: SGHNT and YYREEE (reference sequence). CDR3 coding DNA: TGTGCCAGCAGCTTGGACTTGGGGAGGGTCCAGTACTTC. It codes for CASSLDLGRVQYF. Drawing the rest from reference TRBV5-4 and TRBJ2-5, the complete variable domain is ETGVTQSPTHLIKTRGQQVTLRCSSQSGHNTVSWYQQALGQGPQFIFQYYREEENGRGNFPPRFSGLQFPNYSSELNVNALELDDSALYLCASSLDLGRVQYFGPGTRLLVL.

V and J are TRBV11-2 and TRBJ1-6; no definite D call. Trimming shortened V by 1 base and J by 5 bases, and 6 bases separated the two germline ends. CDR1 and CDR2 from the germline V gene are SGHAT and FQNNGV. The CDR3 is 14 residues long. CDR3 bases: TGTGCCAGCAGCTTAGGGTCCAATAATTCACCCCTCCACTTT. It is translated as CASSLGSNNSPLHF.

The rearrangement links TRBV30 to TRBJ1-5; tentative D call: TRBD1 (5 bases). Per germline, CDR1 GTSNPN and CDR2 SVGIG (reference sequence). Trimming cost V 5 bases and J 7 bases, with 18 bases left between them. There are 14 residues in the CDR3. The CDR3 is CAWSFGGGGQPQHF. The CDR3 coding sequence is TGTGCCTGGTCATTTGGGGGGGGAGGGCAGCCCCAGCATTTT.